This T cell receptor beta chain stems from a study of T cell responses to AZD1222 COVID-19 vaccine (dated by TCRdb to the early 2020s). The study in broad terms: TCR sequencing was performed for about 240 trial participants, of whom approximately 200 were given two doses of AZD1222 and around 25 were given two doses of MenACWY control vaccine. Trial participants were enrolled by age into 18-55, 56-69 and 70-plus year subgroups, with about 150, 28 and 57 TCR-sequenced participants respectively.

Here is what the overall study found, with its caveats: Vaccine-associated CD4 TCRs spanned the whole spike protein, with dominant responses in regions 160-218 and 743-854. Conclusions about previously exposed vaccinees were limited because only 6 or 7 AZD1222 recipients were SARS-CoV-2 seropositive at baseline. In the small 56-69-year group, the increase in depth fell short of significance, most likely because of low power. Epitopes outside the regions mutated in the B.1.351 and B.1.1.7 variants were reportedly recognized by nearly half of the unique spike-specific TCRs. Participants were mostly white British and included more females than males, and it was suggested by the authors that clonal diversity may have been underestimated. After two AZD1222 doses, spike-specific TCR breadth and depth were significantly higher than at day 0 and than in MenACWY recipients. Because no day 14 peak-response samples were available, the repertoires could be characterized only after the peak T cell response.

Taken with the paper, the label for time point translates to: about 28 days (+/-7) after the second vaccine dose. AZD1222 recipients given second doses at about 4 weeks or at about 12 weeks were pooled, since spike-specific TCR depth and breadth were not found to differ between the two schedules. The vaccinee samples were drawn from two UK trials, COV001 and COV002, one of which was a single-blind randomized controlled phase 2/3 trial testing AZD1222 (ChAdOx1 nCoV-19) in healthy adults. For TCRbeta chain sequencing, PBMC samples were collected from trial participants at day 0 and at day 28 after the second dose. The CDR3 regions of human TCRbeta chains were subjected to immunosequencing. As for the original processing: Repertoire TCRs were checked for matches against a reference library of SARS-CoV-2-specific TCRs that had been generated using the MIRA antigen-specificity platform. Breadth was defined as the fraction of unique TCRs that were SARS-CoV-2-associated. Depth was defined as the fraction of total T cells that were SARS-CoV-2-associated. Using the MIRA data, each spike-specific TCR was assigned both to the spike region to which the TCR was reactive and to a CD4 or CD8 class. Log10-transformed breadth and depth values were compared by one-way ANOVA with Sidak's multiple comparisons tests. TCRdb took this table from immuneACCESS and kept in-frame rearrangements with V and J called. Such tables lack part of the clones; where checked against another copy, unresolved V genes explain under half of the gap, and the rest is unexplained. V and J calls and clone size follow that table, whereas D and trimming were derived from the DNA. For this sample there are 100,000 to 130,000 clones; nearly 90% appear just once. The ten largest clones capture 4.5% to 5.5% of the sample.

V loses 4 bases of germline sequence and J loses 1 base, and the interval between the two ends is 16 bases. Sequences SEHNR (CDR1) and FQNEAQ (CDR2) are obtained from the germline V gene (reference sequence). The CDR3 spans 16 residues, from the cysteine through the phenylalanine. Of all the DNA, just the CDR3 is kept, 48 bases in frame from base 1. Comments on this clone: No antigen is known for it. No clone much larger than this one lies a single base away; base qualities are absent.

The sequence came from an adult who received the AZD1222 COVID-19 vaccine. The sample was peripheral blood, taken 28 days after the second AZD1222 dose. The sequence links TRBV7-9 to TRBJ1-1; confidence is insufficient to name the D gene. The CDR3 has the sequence CASSSFRTEKNTEAFF. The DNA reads TGTGCCAGCAGCTCTTTTCGCACAGAAAAGAACACTGAAGCTTTCTTT.